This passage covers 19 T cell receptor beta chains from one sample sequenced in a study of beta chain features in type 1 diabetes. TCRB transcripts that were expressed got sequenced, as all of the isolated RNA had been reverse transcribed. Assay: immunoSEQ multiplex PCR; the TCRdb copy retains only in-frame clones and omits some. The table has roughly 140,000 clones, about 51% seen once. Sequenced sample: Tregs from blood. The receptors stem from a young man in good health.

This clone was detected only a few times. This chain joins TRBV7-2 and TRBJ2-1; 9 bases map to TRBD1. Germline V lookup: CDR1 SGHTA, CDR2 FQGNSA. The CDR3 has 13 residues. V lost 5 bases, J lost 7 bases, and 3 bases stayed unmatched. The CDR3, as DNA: TGTGCCAGCAGCGTCGGGACAGGGAATGAGCAGTTCTTC. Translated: CASSVGTGNEQFF.

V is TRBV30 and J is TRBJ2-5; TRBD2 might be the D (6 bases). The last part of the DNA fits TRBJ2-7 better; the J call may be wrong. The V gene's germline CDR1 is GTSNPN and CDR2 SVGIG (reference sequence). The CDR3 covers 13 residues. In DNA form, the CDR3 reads TGTGCCTGGAGGGGGAGGCAAGCCTACGAGCAGTACTTC. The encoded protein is CAWRGRQAYEQYF.

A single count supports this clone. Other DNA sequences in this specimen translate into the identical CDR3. The CDR3 bases are TGTGCCAGCAGTTCGGGAGGGCCCGACGAGCAGTACTTC. It yields the protein CASSSGGPDEQYF. The chain joins TRBV27 to TRBJ2-7, with 8 nucleotides matching TRBD2. V gave up 4 bases and J gave up 5 bases; unmatched junction bases: 4. CDR3 length: 13 residues. CDR1 is MNHEY and CDR2 is SMNVEV in the germline V gene (reference sequence).

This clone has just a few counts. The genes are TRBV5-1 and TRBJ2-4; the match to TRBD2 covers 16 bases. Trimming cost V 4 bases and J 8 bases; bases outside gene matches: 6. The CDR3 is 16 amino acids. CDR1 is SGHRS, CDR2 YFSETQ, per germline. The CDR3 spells CASSLGLAGGPDIQYF. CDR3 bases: TGCGCCAGCAGCCTGGGACTAGCGGGGGGGCCAGACATTCAGTACTTC.

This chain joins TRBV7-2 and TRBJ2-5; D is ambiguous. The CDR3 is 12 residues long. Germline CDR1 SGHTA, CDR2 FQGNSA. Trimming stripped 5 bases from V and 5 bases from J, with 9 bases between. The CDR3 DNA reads TGTGCCAGCAGCGCCGATCGGGAGACCCAGTACTTC. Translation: CASSADRETQYF.

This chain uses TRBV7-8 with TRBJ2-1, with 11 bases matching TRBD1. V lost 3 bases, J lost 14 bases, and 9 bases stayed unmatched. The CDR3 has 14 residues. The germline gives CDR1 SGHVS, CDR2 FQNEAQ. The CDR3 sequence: CASSFRPGQGGEFF. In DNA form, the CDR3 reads TGTGCCAGCAGCTTCCGTCCGGGACAGGGGGGCGAGTTCTTC.

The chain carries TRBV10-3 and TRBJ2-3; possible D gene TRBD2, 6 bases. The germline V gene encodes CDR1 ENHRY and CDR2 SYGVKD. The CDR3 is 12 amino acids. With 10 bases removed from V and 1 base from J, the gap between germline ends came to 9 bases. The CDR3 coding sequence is TGTGCCACTTGGGGGGGCACAGATACGCAGTATTTT. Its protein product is CATWGGTDTQYF.

The CDR3 loop reads CASSFRQGRNEKLFF. As DNA, the CDR3 is TGTGCCAGCAGCTTTCGACAGGGTCGGAATGAAAAACTGTTTTTT. This sequence joins TRBV7-8 and TRBJ1-4; 7 bases match TRBD1. CDR1 is SGHVS and CDR2 is FQNEAQ in the germline V gene. V lost 3 bases, J lost 5 bases, and 6 bases stayed unmatched. There are 15 residues in the CDR3.

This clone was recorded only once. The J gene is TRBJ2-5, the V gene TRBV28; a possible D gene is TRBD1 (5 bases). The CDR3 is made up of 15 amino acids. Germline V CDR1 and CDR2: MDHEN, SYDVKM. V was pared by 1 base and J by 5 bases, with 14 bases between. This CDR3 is CASSLSLGSGETQYF. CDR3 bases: TGTGCCAGCAGTTTATCTCTCGGGTCAGGGGAGACCCAGTACTTC.

In DNA, the CDR3 is TGTGCCAGCTCACCACAGGGAGAGATGACCTACGAGCAGTACTTC. Protein product: CASSPQGEMTYEQYF. The V call is TRBV18, the J call TRBJ2-7; D is perhaps TRBD2 (5 bases). The V gene's germline CDR1 is KGHSH and CDR2 LQKENI. CDR3 length: 15 amino acids. With 1 base removed from V and 2 bases from J, the gap between germline ends came to 12 bases.

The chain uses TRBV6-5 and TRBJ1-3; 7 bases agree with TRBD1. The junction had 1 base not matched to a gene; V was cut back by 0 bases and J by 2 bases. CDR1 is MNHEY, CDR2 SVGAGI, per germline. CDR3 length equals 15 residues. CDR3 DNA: TGTGCCAGCAGTTACTCGAGGGGGCCTGGAAACACCATATATTTT. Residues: CASSYSRGPGNTIYF.

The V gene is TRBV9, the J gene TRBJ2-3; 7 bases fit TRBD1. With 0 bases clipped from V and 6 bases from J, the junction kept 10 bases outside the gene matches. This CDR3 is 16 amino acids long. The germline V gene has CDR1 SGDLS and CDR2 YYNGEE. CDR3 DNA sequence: TGTGCCAGCAGCGTAGGCAGGGGGACCTTCCCCGATACGCAGTATTTT. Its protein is CASSVGRGTFPDTQYF.

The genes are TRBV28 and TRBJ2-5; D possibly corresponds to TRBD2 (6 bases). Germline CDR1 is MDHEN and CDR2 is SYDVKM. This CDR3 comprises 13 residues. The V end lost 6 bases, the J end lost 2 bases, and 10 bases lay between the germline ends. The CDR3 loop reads CASRSGGQETQYF. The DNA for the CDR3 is TGTGCCAGCAGGTCAGGAGGGCAAGAGACCCAGTACTTC.

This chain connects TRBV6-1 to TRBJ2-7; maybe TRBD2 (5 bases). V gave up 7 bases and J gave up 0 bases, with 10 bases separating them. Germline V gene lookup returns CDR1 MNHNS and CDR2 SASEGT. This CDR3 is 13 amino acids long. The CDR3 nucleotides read TGTGCCAGCACGTTAGCGATCTCCTACGAGCAGTACTTC. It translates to CASTLAISYEQYF.

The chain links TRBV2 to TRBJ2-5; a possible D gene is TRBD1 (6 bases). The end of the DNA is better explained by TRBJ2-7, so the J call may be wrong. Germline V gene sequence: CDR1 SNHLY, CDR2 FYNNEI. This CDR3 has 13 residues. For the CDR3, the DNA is TGTGCCAGCAAAGACAGGCTTACCTACGAGCAGTACTTC. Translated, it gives CASKDRLTYEQYF.

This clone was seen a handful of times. The CDR3 region is CASSSSGSSYEQYF. Written as DNA, the CDR3 is TGTGCCAGCAGCTCTAGTGGGTCCTCCTACGAGCAGTACTTC. This chain links TRBV7-2 with TRBJ2-7; D not resolved. The CDR3 covers 14 residues. Germline lookup yields CDR1 SGHTA and CDR2 FQGNSA. Trimming stripped 4 bases from V and 0 bases from J, with 10 bases between.

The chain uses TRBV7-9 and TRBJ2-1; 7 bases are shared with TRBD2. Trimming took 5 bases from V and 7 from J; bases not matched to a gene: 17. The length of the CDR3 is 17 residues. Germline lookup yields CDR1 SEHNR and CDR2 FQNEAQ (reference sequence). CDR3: CASSVRFYAGDRNEQFF. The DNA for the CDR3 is TGTGCCAGCAGCGTACGCTTTTATGCGGGAGATCGGAATGAGCAGTTCTTC.

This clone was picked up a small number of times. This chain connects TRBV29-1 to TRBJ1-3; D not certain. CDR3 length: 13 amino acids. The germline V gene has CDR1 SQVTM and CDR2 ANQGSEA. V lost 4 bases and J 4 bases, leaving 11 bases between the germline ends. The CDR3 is CSVVPTVGNTIYF. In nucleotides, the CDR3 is TGCAGCGTTGTCCCAACAGTCGGAAACACCATATATTTT.

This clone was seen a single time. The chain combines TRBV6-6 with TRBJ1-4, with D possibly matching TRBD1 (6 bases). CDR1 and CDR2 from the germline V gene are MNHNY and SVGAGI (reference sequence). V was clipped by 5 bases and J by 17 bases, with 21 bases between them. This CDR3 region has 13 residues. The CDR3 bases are TGTGCCAGCAGTCCCGGGGGGGCATGGGGGAAATTTTTT. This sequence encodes CASSPGGAWGKFF.